This T cell receptor (beta chain) was profiled in a study of T cell clones after liver transplantation. The wider study: Apart from a few HCV-positive recipients, transplants were for non-autoimmune, non-viral reasons.

The CDR3 is made up of 16 amino acids. Germline CDR1 reads LNHDA; CDR2 reads SQIVND (reference sequence). Trimming removed 6 bases from V and 2 bases from J; junction bases left unmatched: 12. Sequenced by immunoSEQ multiplex PCR; TCRdb stores in-frame clones only, minus some. The table shows 65,000 to 80,000 clones, with roughly 80% occurring only once. The rearrangement uses TRBV19 and TRBJ2-5, with TRBD2 matching over 7 bases. The specimen comprised CD4+ T cells from blood, sampled at the 22-month timepoint. The origin of this receptor is a human patient who received a liver transplant. Some of these T cells may belong to the graft donor. The DNA for the CDR3 is TGTGCCAGTAGACGACCCGGGGCCGGGGGGCAAGAGACCCAGTACTTC. Encoded protein: CASRRPGAGGQETQYF.